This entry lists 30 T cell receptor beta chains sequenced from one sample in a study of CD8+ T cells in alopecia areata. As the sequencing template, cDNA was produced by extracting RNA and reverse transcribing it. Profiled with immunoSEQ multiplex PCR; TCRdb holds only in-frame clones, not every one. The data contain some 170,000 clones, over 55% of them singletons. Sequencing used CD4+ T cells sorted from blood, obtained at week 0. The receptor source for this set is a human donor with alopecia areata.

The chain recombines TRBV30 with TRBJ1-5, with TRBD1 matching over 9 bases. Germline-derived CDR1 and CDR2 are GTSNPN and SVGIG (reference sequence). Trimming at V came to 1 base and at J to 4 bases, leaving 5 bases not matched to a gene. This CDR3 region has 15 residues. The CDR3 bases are TGTGCCTGGAGTGGGGGGACAGGGACAAATCAGCCCCAGCATTTT. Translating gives CAWSGGTGTNQPQHF.

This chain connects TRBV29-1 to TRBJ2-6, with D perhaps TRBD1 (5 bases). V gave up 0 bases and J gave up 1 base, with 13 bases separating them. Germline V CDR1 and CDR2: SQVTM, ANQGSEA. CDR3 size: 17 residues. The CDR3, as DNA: TGCAGCGTTGAAGAGCCAGGGATGAGGTCTGGGGCCAACGTCCTGACTTTC. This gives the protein CSVEEPGMRSGANVLTF.

CDR3 bases: TGCAGCGTTGATCGGGGGATCCTCTATGGCTACACCTTC. Translation: CSVDRGILYGYTF. The V call is TRBV29-1, the J call TRBJ1-2; perhaps TRBD1 as D (5 bases). V was trimmed by 3 bases and J by 4 bases, leaving 12 bases between them. Looked up from germline, CDR1 is SQVTM and CDR2 is ANQGSEA. CDR3 length: 13 amino acids. Drawing the rest from reference TRBV29-1 and TRBJ1-2, the complete variable domain is SAVISQKPSRDICQRGTSLTIQCQVDSQVTMMFWYRQQPGQSLTLIATANQGSEATYESGFVIDKFPISRPNLTFSTLTVSNMSPEDSSIYLCSVDRGILYGYTFGSGTRLTVV.

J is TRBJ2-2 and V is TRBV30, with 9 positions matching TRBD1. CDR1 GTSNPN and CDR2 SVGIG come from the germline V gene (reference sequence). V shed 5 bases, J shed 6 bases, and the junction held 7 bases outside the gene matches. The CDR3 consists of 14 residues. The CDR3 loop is CAWQDRGRSGELFF. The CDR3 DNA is TGTGCCTGGCAGGACAGGGGAAGGTCCGGGGAGCTGTTTTTT. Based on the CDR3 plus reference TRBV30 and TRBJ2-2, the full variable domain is SQTIHQWPATLVQPVGSPLSLECTVEGTSNPNLYWYRQAAGRGLQLLFYSVGIGQISSEVPQNLSASRPQDRQFILSSKKLLLSDSGFYLCAWQDRGRSGELFFGEGSRLTVL.

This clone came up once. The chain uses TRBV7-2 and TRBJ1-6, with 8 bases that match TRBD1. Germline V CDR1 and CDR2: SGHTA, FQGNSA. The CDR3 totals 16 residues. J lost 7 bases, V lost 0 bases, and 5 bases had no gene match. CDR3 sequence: CASSLAGTGRNSPLHF. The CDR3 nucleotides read TGTGCCAGCAGCTTAGCTGGGACAGGTAGGAATTCACCCCTCCACTTT.

CDR3 loop: CAWRGGGLYEQYF. The CDR3 region has the DNA TGTGCCTGGCGTGGCGGGGGGCTCTACGAGCAGTACTTC. The rearrangement joins TRBV30 to TRBJ2-7, with 8 bases that match TRBD2. Germline V gives CDR1 GTSNPN, CDR2 SVGIG (reference sequence). V lost 5 bases to trimming and J lost 3 bases; unmatched junction nucleotides: 6. The CDR3 has 13 residues.

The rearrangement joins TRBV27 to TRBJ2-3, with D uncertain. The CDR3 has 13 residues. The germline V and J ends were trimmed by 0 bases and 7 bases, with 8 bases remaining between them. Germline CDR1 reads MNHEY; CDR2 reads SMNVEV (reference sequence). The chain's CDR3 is CASSLSWRNTQYF. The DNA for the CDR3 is TGTGCCAGCAGTTTATCTTGGAGAAATACGCAGTATTTT.

Here the CDR3 reads CASSLWLDSKQTGELFF. CDR3 in DNA: TGCGCCAGCAGCTTATGGTTGGACAGCAAACAGACCGGGGAGCTGTTTTTT. The chain carries TRBV5-1 and TRBJ2-2, with a tentative D call TRBD1 (6 bases). Germline V gene sequence: CDR1 SGHRS, CDR2 YFSETQ. The CDR3 covers 17 residues. Trimming took 2 bases from V and 5 from J, leaving 19 bases between them. Together with reference TRBV5-1 and TRBJ2-2, the CDR3 gives the full variable domain: KAGVTQTPRYLIKTRGQQVTLSCSPISGHRSVSWYQQTPGQGLQFLFEYFSETQRNKGNFPGRFSGRQFSNSRSEMNVSTLELGDSALYLCASSLWLDSKQTGELFFGEGSRLTVL.

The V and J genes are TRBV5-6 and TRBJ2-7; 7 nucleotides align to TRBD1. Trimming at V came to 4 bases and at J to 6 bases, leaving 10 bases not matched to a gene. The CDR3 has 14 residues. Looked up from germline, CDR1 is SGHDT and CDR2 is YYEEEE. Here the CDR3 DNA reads TGTGCCAGCAGCCGGGCAGGGGGTAATAGCGAGCAGTACTTC. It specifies CASSRAGGNSEQYF. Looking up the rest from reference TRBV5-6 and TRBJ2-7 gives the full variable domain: DAGVTQSPTHLIKTRGQQVTLRCSPKSGHDTVSWYQQALGQGPQFIFQYYEEEERQRGNFPDRFSGHQFPNYSSELNVNALLLGDSALYLCASSRAGGNSEQYFGPGTRLTVT.

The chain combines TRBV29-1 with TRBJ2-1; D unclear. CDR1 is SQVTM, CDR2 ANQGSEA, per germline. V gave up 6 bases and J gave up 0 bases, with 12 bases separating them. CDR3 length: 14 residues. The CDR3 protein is CSVINPSSYNEQFF. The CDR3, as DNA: TGCAGCGTCATCAATCCGAGCTCCTACAATGAGCAGTTCTTC.

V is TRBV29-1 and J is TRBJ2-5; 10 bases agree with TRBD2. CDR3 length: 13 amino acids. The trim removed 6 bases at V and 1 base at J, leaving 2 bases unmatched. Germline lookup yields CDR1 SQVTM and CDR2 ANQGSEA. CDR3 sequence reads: CSVLAGVQETQYF. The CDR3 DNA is TGCAGCGTCCTAGCGGGGGTCCAAGAGACCCAGTACTTC.

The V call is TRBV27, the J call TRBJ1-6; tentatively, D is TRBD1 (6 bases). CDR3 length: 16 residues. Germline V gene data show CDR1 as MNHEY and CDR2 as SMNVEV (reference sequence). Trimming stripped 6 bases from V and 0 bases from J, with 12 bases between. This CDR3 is CASSSGASSYNSPLHF. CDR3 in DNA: TGTGCCAGCAGCTCAGGGGCGAGCTCCTATAATTCACCCCTCCACTTT.

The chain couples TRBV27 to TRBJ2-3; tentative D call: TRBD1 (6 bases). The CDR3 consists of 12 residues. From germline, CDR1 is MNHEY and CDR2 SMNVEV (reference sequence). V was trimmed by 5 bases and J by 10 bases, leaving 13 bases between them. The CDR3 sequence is CASSDLQGAQYF. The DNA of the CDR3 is TGTGCCAGCAGTGATTTACAGGGAGCGCAGTATTTT.

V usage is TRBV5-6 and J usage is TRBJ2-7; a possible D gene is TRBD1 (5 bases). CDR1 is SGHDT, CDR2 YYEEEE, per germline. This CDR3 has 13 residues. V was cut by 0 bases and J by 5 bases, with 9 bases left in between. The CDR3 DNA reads TGTGCCAGCAGCTTGGGCAGGGCCCACGAGCAGTACTTC. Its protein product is CASSLGRAHEQYF.

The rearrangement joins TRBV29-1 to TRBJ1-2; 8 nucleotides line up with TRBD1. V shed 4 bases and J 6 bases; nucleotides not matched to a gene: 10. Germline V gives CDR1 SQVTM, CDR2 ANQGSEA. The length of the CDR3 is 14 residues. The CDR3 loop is CSVAAGGLLDGYTF. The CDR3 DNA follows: TGCAGCGTTGCGGCAGGGGGCTTATTGGATGGCTACACCTTC.

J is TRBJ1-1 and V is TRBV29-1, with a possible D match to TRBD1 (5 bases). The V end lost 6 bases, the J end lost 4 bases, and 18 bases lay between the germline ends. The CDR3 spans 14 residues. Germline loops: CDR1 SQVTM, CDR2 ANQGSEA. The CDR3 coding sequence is TGCAGCGTAGCCGTGGGGGGGTTGAGCACTGAAGCTTTCTTT. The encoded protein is CSVAVGGLSTEAFF.

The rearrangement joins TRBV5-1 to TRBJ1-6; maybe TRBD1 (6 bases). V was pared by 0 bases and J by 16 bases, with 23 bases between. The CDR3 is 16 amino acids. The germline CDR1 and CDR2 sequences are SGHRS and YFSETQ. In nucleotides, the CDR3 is TGCGCCAGCAGCTTGGTGGGGGGGGCCCCACAGTCCGGGCTCCACTTT. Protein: CASSLVGGAPQSGLHF.

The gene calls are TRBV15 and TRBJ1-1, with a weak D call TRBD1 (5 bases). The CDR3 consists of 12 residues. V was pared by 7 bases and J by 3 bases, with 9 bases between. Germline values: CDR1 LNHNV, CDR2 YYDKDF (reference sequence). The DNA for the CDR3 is TGTGCCACCAAGGTGGGGGACACTGAAGCTTTCTTT. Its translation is CATKVGDTEAFF.

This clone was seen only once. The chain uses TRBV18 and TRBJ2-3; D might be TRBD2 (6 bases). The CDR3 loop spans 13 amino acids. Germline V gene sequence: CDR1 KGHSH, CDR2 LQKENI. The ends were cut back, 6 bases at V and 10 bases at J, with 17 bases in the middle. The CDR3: CASSPEAGIAQYF. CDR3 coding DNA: TGTGCCAGCTCCCCGGAGGCGGGGATAGCGCAGTATTTT.

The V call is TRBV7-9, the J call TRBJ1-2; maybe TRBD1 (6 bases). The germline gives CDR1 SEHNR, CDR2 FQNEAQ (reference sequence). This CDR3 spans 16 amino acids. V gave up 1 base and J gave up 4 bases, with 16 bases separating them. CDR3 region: CASSLGTAASLYGYTF. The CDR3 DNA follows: TGTGCCAGCAGCTTAGGGACAGCCGCAAGCCTCTATGGCTACACCTTC.

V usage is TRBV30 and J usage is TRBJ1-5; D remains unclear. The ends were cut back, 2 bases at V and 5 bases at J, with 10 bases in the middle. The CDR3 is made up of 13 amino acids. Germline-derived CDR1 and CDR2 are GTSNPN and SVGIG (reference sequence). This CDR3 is CAWSRREDQPQHF. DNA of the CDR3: TGTGCCTGGAGTCGGAGGGAAGATCAGCCCCAGCATTTT. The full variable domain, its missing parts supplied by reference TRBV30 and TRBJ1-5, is SQTIHQWPATLVQPVGSPLSLECTVEGTSNPNLYWYRQAAGRGLQLLFYSVGIGQISSEVPQNLSASRPQDRQFILSSKKLLLSDSGFYLCAWSRREDQPQHFGDGTRLSIL.

As DNA, the CDR3 is TGTGCCAGCAGCTTGGGCCTCCCAAGCGGGACCGGGGAGCTGTTTTTT. Amino acids: CASSLGLPSGTGELFF. The chain links TRBV5-4 to TRBJ2-2; D perhaps matches TRBD2 (6 bases). V was shortened by 0 bases and J by 5 bases, with 14 bases between the two germline ends. Germline lookup yields CDR1 SGHNT and CDR2 YYREEE (reference sequence). The CDR3 loop spans 16 amino acids.

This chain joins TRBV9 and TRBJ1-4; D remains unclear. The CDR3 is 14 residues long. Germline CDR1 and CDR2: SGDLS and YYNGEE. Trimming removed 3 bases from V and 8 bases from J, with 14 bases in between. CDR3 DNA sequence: TGTGCCAGCAGCGCGCTACAGACAACGGAAAAACTGTTTTTT. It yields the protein CASSALQTTEKLFF. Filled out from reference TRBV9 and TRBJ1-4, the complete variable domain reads DSGVTQTPKHLITATGQRVTLRCSPRSGDLSVYWYQQSLDQGLQFLIQYYNGEERAKGNILERFSAQQFPDLHSELNLSSLELGDSALYFCASSALQTTEKLFFGSGTQLSVL.

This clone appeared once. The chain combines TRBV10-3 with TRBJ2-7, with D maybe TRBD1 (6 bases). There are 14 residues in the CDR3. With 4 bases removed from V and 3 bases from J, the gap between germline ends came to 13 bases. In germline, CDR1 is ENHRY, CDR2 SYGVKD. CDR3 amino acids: CAISVGHGRYEQYF. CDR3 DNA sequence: TGTGCCATCAGTGTGGGACACGGTCGCTACGAGCAGTACTTC.

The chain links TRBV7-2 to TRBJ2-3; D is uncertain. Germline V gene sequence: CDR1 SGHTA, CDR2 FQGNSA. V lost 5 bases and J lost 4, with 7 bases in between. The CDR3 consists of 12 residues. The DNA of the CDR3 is TGTGCCAGCAGCCAACCCCCAGATACGCAGTATTTT. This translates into CASSQPPDTQYF.

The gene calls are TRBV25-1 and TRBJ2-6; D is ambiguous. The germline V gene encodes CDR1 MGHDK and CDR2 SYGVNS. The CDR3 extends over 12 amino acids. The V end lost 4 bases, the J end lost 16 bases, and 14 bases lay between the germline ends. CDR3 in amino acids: CASSGYSMGLTF. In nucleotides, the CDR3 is TGTGCCAGCAGTGGGTACTCCATGGGACTGACTTTC.

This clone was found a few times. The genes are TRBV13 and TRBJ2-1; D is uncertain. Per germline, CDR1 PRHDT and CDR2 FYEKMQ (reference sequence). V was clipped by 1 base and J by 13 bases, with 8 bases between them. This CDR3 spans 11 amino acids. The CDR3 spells CASSLEGSQFF. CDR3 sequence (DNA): TGTGCCAGCAGCTTAGAGGGCAGTCAGTTCTTC. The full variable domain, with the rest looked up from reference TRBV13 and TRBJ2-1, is AAGVIQSPRHLIKEKRETATLKCYPIPRHDTVYWYQQGPGQDPQFLISFYEKMQSDKGSIPDRFSAQQFSDYHSELNMSSLELGDSALYFCASSLEGSQFFGPGTRLTVL.

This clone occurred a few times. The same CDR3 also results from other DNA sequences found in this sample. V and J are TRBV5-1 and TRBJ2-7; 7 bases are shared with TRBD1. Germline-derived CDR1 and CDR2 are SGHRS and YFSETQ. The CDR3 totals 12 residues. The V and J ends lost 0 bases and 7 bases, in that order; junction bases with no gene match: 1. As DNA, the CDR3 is TGCGCCAGCAGCTTGGGGACAGGAGAGCAGTACTTC. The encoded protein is CASSLGTGEQYF.

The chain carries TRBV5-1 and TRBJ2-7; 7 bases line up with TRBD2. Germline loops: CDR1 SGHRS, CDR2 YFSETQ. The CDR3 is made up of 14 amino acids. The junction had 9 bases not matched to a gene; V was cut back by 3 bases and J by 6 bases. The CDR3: CASSSGLGPGEQYF. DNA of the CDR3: TGCGCCAGCAGCTCAGGACTAGGTCCGGGCGAGCAGTACTTC.

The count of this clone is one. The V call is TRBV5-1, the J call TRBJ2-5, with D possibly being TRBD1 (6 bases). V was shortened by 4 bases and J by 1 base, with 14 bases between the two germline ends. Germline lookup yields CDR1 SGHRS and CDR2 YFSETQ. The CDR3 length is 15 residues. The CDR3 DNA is TGCGCCAGCAGCACCGGGACACGGGCCCAAGAGACCCAGTACTTC. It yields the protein CASSTGTRAQETQYF.